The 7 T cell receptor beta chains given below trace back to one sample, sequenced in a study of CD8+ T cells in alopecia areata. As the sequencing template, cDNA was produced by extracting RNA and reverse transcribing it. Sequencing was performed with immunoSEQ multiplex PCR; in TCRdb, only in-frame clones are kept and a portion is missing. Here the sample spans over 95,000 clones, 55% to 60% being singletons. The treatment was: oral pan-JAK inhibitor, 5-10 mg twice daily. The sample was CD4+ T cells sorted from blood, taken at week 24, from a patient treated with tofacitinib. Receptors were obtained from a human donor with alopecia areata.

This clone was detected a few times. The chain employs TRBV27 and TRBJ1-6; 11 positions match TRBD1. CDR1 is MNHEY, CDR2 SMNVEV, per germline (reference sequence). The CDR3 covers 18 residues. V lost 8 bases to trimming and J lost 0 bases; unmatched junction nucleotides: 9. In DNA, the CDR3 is TGTGCCAGCGGAAGGACAGGGGGCGCAAGCTCCTATAATTCACCCCTCCACTTT. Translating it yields CASGRTGGASSYNSPLHF.

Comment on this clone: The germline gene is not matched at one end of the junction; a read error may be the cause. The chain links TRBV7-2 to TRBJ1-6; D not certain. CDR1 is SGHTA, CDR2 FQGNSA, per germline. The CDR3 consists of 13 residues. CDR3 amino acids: CASSLADLGPLLF. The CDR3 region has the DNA TGTGCCAGCAGCTTAGCGGATTTGGGCCCCTTACTGTTT.

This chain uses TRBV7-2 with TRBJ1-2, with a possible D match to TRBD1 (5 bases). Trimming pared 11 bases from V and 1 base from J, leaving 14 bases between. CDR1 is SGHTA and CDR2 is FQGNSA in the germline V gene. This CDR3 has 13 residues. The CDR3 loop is CAGRQGVNYGYTF. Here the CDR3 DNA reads TGTGCCGGGAGGCAGGGAGTTAACTATGGCTACACCTTC.

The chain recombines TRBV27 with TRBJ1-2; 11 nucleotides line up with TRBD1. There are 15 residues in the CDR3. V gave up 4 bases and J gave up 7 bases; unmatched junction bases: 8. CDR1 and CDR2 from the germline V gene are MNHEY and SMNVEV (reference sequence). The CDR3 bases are TGTGCCAGCAGTTGGACAGGGGGCGCTTTGGGTGGCTACACCTTC. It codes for CASSWTGGALGGYTF.

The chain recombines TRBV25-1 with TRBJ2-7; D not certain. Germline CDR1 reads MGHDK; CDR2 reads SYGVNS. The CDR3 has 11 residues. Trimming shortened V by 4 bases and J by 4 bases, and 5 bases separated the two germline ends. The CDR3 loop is CASSGLYEQYF. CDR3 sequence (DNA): TGTGCCAGCAGTGGACTTTACGAGCAGTACTTC.

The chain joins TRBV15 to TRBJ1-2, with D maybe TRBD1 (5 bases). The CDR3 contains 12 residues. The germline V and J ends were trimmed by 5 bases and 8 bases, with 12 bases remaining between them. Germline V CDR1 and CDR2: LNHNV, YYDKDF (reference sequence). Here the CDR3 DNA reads TGTGCCACCAGCGGGGACGCTCGAGGCTACACCTTC. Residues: CATSGDARGYTF.

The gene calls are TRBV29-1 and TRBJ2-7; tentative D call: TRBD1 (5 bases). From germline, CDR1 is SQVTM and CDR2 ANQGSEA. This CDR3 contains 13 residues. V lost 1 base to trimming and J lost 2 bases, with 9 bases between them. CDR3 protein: CSVEGAGTYEQYF. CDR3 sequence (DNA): TGCAGCGTTGAAGGGGCAGGGACCTACGAGCAGTACTTC.